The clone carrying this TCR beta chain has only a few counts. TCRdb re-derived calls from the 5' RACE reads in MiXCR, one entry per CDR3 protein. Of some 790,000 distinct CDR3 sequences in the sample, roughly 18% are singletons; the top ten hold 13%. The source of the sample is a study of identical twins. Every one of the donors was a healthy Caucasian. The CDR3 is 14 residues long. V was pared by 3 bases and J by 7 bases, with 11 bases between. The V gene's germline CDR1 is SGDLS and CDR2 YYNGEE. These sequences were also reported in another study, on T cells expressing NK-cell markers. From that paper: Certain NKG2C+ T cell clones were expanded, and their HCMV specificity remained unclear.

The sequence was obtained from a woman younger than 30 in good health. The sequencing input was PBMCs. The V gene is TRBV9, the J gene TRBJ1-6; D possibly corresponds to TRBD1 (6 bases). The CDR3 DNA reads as TGTGCCAGCAGCGACAGGGTTGGAAATTCACCCCTCCACTTT. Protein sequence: CASSDRVGNSPLHF.